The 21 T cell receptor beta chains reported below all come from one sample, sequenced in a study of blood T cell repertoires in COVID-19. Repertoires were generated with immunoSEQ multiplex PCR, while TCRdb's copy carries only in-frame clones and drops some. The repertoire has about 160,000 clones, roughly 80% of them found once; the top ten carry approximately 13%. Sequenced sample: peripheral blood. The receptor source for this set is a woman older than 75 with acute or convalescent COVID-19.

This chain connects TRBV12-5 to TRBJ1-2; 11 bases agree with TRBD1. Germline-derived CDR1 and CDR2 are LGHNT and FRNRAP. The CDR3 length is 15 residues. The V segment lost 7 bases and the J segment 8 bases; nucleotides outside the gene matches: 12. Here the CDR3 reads CASALDRGHSGGYTF. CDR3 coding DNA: TGTGCTAGTGCCCTGGACAGGGGGCATTCAGGGGGCTACACCTTC.

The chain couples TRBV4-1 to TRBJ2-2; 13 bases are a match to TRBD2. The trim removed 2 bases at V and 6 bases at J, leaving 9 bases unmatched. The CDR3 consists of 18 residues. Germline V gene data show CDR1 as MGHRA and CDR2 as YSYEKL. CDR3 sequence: CASSQMPGLAGSAGELFF. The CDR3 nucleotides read TGCGCCAGCAGCCAAATGCCGGGACTAGCGGGATCCGCCGGGGAGCTGTTTTTT.

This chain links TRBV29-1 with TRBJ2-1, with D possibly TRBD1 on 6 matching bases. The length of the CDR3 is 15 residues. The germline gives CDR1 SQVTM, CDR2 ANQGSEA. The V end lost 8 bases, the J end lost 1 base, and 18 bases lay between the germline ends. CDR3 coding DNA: TGCAGCTTCAGGGGCGCAGGGAATTCCTACAATGAGCAGTTCTTC. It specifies CSFRGAGNSYNEQFF.

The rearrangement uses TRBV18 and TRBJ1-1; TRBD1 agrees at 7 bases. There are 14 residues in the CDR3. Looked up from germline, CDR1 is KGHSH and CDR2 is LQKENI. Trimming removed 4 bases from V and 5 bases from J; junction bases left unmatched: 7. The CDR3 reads CASSLSQGRTEAFF. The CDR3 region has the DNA TGTGCCAGCTCACTCTCACAGGGGAGGACTGAAGCTTTCTTT.

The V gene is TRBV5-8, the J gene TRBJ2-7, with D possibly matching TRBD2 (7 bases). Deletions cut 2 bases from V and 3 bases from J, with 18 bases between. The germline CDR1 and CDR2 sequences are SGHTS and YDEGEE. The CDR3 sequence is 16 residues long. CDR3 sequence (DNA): TGTGCCAGCAGCTTACACCATGGGGGGGACAACTACGAGCAGTACTTC. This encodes CASSLHHGGDNYEQYF.

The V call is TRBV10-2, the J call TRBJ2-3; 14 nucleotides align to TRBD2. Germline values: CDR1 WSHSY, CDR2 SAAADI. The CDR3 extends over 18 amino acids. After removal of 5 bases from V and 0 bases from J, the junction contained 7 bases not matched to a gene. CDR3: CASSPGTSGSGSTDTQYF. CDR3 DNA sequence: TGCGCCAGCAGTCCAGGGACTAGCGGGAGTGGGAGCACAGATACGCAGTATTTT.

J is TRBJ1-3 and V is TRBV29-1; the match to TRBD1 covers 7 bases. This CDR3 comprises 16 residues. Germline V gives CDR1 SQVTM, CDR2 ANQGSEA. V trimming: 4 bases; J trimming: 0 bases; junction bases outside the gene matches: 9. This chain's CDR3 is CSVVGRTGRSGNTIYF. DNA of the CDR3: TGCAGCGTTGTGGGGAGGACAGGCCGCTCTGGAAACACCATATATTTT.

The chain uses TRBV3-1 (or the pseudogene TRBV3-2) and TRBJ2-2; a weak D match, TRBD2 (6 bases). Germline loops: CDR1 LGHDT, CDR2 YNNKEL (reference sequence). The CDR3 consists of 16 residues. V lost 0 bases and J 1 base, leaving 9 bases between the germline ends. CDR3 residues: CASSQDRGLNTGELFF. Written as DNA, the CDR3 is TGTGCCAGCAGCCAAGACCGGGGACTGAACACCGGGGAGCTGTTTTTT.

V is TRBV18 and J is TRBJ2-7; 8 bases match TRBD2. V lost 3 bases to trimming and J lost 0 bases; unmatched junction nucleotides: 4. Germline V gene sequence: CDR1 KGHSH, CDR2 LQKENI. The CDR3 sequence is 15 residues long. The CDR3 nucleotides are TGTGCCAGCTCACCCGGCGGGGGGTTCTCCTACGAGCAGTACTTC. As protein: CASSPGGGFSYEQYF.

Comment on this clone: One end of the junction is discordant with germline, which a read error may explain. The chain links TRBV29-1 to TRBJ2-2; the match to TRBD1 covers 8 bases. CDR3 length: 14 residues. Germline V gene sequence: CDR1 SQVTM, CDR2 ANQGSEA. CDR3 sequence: CSTTGQDNIGELFF. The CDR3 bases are TGCAGCACTACGGGACAGGATAACATCGGGGAGCTGTTTTTT.

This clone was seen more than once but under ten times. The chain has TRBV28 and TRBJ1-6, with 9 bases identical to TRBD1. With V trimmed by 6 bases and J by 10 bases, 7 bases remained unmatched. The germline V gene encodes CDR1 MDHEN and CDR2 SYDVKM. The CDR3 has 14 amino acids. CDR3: CASRRTGGGSPLHF. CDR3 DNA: TGTGCCAGCAGACGCACAGGGGGCGGATCACCCCTCCACTTT. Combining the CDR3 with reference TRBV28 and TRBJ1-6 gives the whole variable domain DVKVTQSSRYLVKRTGEKVFLECVQDMDHENMFWYRQDPGLGLRLIYFSYDVKMKEKGDIPEGYSVSREKKERFSLILESASTNQTSMYLCASRRTGGGSPLHFGNGTRLTVT.

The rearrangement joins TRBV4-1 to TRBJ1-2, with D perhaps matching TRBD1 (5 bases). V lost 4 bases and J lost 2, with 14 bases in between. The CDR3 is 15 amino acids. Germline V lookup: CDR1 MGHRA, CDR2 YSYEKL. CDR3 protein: CASSRATGPNYGYTF. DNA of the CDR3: TGCGCCAGCAGCCGTGCAACAGGTCCAAACTATGGCTACACCTTC.

DNA of the CDR3: TGCGCCAGCAGCCCCTGGGGGAGGGTCTCTGGGGCCAACGTCCTGACTTTC. Residues: CASSPWGRVSGANVLTF. The chain links TRBV5-1 to TRBJ2-6; 7 nucleotides agree with TRBD2. V gave up 4 bases and J gave up 0 bases; unmatched junction bases: 7. The CDR3 has 17 residues. The V gene's germline CDR1 is SGHRS and CDR2 YFSETQ.

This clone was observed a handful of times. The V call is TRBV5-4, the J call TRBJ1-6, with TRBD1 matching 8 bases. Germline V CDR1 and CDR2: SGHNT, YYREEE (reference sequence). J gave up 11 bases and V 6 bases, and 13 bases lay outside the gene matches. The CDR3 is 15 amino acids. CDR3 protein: CASNSLDRDGTPLHF. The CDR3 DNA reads TGTGCCAGCAATTCTTTGGACAGGGACGGGACACCCCTCCACTTT.

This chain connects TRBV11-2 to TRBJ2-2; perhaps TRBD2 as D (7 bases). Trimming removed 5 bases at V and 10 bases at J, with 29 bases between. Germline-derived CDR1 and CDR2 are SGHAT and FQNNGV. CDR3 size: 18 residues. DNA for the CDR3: TGTGCCAGCAGCCTCGTACGGGGCGGGGGCCCGACCGGGGTGGAGCTGTTTTTT. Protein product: CASSLVRGGGPTGVELFF. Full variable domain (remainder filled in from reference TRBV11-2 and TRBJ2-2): EAGVAQSPRYKIIEKRQSVAFWCNPISGHATLYWYQQILGQGPKLLIQFQNNGVVDDSQLPKDRFSAERLKGVDSTLKIQPAKLEDSAVYLCASSLVRGGGPTGVELFFGEGSRLTVL.

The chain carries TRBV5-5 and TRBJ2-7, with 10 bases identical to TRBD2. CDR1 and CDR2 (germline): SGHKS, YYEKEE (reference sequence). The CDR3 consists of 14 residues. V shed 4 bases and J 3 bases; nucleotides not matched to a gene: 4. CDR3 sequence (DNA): TGTGCCAGCAGCGCCATAGCGGGAGGCTACGAGCAGTACTTC. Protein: CASSAIAGGYEQYF.

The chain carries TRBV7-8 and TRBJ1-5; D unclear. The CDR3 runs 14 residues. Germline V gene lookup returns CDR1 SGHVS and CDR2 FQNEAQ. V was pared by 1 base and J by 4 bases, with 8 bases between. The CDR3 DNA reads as TGTGCCAGCAGCTTAGAGCGACGAAATCAGCCCCAGCATTTT. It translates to CASSLERRNQPQHF.

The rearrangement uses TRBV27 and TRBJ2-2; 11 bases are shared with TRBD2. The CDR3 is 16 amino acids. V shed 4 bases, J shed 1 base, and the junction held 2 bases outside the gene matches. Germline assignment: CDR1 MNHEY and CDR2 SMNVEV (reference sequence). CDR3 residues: CASSSLAGVNTGELFF. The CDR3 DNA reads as TGTGCCAGCAGTTCACTAGCGGGGGTGAACACCGGGGAGCTGTTTTTT.

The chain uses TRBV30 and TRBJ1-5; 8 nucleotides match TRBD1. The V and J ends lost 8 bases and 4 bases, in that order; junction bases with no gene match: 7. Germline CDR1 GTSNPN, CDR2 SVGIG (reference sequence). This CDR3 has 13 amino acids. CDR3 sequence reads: CARSQGANQPQHF. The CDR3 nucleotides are TGTGCCCGATCGCAGGGGGCGAATCAGCCCCAGCATTTT.

DNA of the CDR3: TGCGCCAGCAGCTCACGAGGACAGGGAATCGGCGCCGGGGAGCTGTTTTTT. Its protein product is CASSSRGQGIGAGELFF. The chain employs TRBV10-2 and TRBJ2-2; 8 bases are a match to TRBD1. Germline trimming cut 6 bases from V and 6 bases from J; bases unmatched to any gene: 15. Germline V CDR1 and CDR2: WSHSY, SAAADI. The CDR3 is 17 amino acids.

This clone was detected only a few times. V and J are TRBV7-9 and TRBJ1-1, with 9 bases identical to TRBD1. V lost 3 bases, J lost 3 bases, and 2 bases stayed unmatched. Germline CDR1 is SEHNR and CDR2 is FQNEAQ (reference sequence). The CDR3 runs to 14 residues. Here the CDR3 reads CASSLGQGYTEAFF. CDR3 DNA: TGTGCCAGCAGCTTGGGACAGGGATACACTGAAGCTTTCTTT.